The entry below gives a single T cell receptor (beta chain) sequence along with its context. These data originate in a study of blood T cell repertoires in COVID-19. For the study at large: PBMCs, B-cell-depleted T cells, or T cells provided the cDNA or gDNA that made up the material.

TCRdb keeps only in-frame clones here, not all; method: immunoSEQ multiplex PCR. The sample shows around 450,000 clones, 85% to 90% of them seen only once. CDR3 length: 13 residues. In germline, CDR1 is SNHLY, CDR2 FYNNEI. The germline V and J ends were trimmed by 7 bases and 2 bases, with 10 bases remaining between them. The rearrangement links TRBV2 to TRBJ2-3; D might be TRBD2 (5 bases). Sample: peripheral blood. The clonotype comes from a woman in her twenties or thirties with acute or convalescent COVID-19. CDR3 DNA: TGTGCCAGCACCCGGGGATACACAGATACGCAGTATTTT. Encoded protein: CASTRGYTDTQYF.